These 24 T cell receptor beta chains came from one sample sequenced in a study of cytomegalovirus exposure and HLA in healthy donors. Both 60 Vbeta primers and 13 Jbeta primers went into the PCR. Sequencing used immunoSEQ multiplex PCR; TCRdb keeps in-frame clones, though not all of them. This sample's table reports around 52,000 clones. The sequenced sample was PBMCs. These receptors originate from a woman between 50 and 59 years old in good health and CMV-seropositive.

The V call is TRBV10-3, the J call TRBJ1-4; D not certain. V dropped 8 bases and J dropped 7 bases, with 5 bases sitting between them. This CDR3 region has 10 residues. Looked up from germline, CDR1 is ENHRY and CDR2 is SYGVKD. CDR3 protein: CAIGLEKLFF. In DNA, the CDR3 is TGTGCCATCGGACTTGAAAAACTGTTTTTT.

The rearrangement joins TRBV27 to TRBJ1-2; tentative D call: TRBD1 (5 bases). V lost 2 bases and J 0 bases, leaving 10 bases between the germline ends. The germline V gene has CDR1 MNHEY and CDR2 SMNVEV (reference sequence). The CDR3 runs to 15 residues. CDR3 region: CASSLTGLSNYGYTF. CDR3 in DNA: TGTGCCAGCAGTTTAACAGGACTATCTAACTATGGCTACACCTTC.

V usage is TRBV11-2 and J usage is TRBJ1-2, with TRBD1 identical over 8 bases. V lost 5 bases to trimming and J lost 7 bases; unmatched junction nucleotides: 6. From germline, CDR1 is SGHAT and CDR2 FQNNGV. CDR3 length equals 13 residues. The CDR3 region is CASSRDRPGGYTF. The CDR3 region has the DNA TGTGCCAGCAGCCGGGACAGGCCAGGTGGCTACACCTTC. The full variable domain, its missing parts supplied by reference TRBV11-2 and TRBJ1-2, is EAGVAQSPRYKIIEKRQSVAFWCNPISGHATLYWYQQILGQGPKLLIQFQNNGVVDDSQLPKDRFSAERLKGVDSTLKIQPAKLEDSAVYLCASSRDRPGGYTFGSGTRLTVV.

The chain joins TRBV6-6 to TRBJ2-7, with 14 bases lining up with TRBD2. Germline CDR1 is MNHNY and CDR2 is SVGAGI (reference sequence). Unmatched junction bases numbered 13, after V lost 10 bases and J lost 5 bases. This CDR3 has 16 amino acids. CDR3 DNA: TGTGCCACACAAATGGGACTAGCGGGAGATTCGGACGAGCAGTACTTC. Translation gives CATQMGLAGDSDEQYF.

The J gene is TRBJ1-5, the V gene TRBV29-1; tentative D call: TRBD1 (6 bases). V was clipped by 2 bases and J by 2 bases, with 7 bases between them. Looked up from germline, CDR1 is SQVTM and CDR2 is ANQGSEA. The length of the CDR3 is 13 residues. Written as DNA, the CDR3 is TGCAGCGTTGAATCAGGGGGCAATCAGCCCCAGCATTTT. Translated: CSVESGGNQPQHF.

The V call is TRBV5-1, the J call TRBJ2-6; no reliable D call. CDR1 is SGHRS, CDR2 YFSETQ, per germline. The CDR3 contains 15 residues. Trimming removed 3 bases from V and 1 base from J, with 8 bases in between. CDR3 coding DNA: TGCGCCAGCAGCTCGTTACTTTCTGGGGCCAACGTCCTGACTTTC. This gives the protein CASSSLLSGANVLTF.

V and J are TRBV15 and TRBJ2-3; D gene ambiguous. Germline CDR1 LNHNV, CDR2 YYDKDF (reference sequence). The CDR3 consists of 14 residues. Trimming pared 1 base from V and 0 bases from J, leaving 5 bases between. The CDR3: CATSRAQSTDTQYF. The CDR3 bases are TGTGCCACCAGCAGAGCCCAGAGCACAGATACGCAGTATTTT.

This chain connects TRBV5-1 to TRBJ1-1; D is possibly TRBD1 (5 bases). V was clipped by 0 bases and J by 0 bases, with 12 bases between them. Per germline, CDR1 SGHRS and CDR2 YFSETQ. There are 16 residues in the CDR3. The CDR3 DNA sequence: TGCGCCAGCAGCTTGGTTGGGGCCCTTATGAACACTGAAGCTTTCTTT. This encodes CASSLVGALMNTEAFF. Using reference TRBV5-1 and TRBJ1-1 for the parts outside the CDR3, the full variable domain is KAGVTQTPRYLIKTRGQQVTLSCSPISGHRSVSWYQQTPGQGLQFLFEYFSETQRNKGNFPGRFSGRQFSNSRSEMNVSTLELGDSALYLCASSLVGALMNTEAFFGQGTRLTVV.

This chain uses TRBV9 with TRBJ1-1; D gene uncertain. The CDR3 consists of 13 residues. With 3 bases removed from V and 8 bases from J, the gap between germline ends came to 14 bases. From germline, CDR1 is SGDLS and CDR2 YYNGEE. CDR3 loop: CASSAEVGGEAFF. CDR3 DNA sequence: TGTGCCAGCAGCGCGGAGGTAGGCGGCGAAGCTTTCTTT. The full variable domain, in which reference TRBV9 and TRBJ1-1 provide the parts outside the CDR3, is DSGVTQTPKHLITATGQRVTLRCSPRSGDLSVYWYQQSLDQGLQFLIQYYNGEERAKGNILERFSAQQFPDLHSELNLSSLELGDSALYFCASSAEVGGEAFFGQGTRLTVV.

The chain recombines TRBV7-9 with TRBJ1-1; TRBD1 matches 12 bases. J was trimmed by 6 bases and V by 0 bases; bases with no gene match: 8. Looked up from germline, CDR1 is SEHNR and CDR2 is FQNEAQ (reference sequence). The CDR3 is made up of 17 amino acids. This CDR3 reads CASSLAVPGQGASEAFF. CDR3 coding DNA: TGTGCCAGCAGCTTAGCGGTACCGGGACAGGGGGCATCTGAAGCTTTCTTT.

The chain carries TRBV30 and TRBJ2-1; 9 nucleotides match TRBD2. The V gene end was trimmed by 3 bases and the J gene end by 0 bases; junction bases not matched to a gene: 12. Germline CDR1 GTSNPN, CDR2 SVGIG (reference sequence). The CDR3 extends over 18 amino acids. The CDR3: CAWRAGGSKDSSYNEQFF. DNA of the CDR3: TGTGCCTGGAGAGCGGGAGGCTCGAAAGACAGCTCCTACAATGAGCAGTTCTTC.

This rearrangement joins TRBV5-1 to TRBJ2-5; 9 positions match TRBD1. The CDR3 is made up of 15 amino acids. V shed 3 bases and J 4 bases; nucleotides not matched to a gene: 7. Germline CDR1 is SGHRS and CDR2 is YFSETQ. The CDR3 here is CASSSNPTGGETQYF. The CDR3 DNA follows: TGCGCCAGCAGCTCCAACCCGACAGGGGGAGAGACCCAGTACTTC.

The gene calls are TRBV29-1 and TRBJ1-2; no clear D. CDR3 size: 14 residues. CDR1 and CDR2 from the germline V gene are SQVTM and ANQGSEA. Between the trimmed V and J ends, which lost 7 bases and 2 bases, there was a span of 17 bases. The chain's CDR3 is CSAYAPSWNYGYTF. The CDR3 DNA follows: TGCAGCGCTTATGCCCCTAGTTGGAACTATGGCTACACCTTC.

This chain uses TRBV2 with TRBJ2-7; 9 bases are a match to TRBD1. Germline lookup yields CDR1 SNHLY and CDR2 FYNNEI. V lost 9 bases, J lost 5 bases, and 2 bases stayed unmatched. This CDR3 is 11 amino acids long. For the CDR3, the DNA is TGTGCCAGTAACAGGGGGCACGAGCAGTACTTC. It encodes CASNRGHEQYF. Full variable domain (outside the CDR3, taken from reference TRBV2 and TRBJ2-7): EPEVTQTPSHQVTQMGQEVILRCVPISNHLYFYWYRQILGQKVEFLVSFYNNEISEKSEIFDDQFSVERPDGSNFTLKIRSTKLEDSAMYFCASNRGHEQYFGPGTRLTVT.

V is TRBV27 and J is TRBJ2-5, with D possibly TRBD1 on 6 matching bases. This CDR3 has 14 amino acids. Germline lookup yields CDR1 MNHEY and CDR2 SMNVEV (reference sequence). Between the trimmed V and J ends, which lost 5 bases and 5 bases, there was a span of 15 bases. For the CDR3, the DNA is TGTGCCAGCAGTGACTACAGGGCTCGGGAGACCCAGTACTTC. Residues: CASSDYRARETQYF.

The genes are TRBV30 and TRBJ2-5; TRBD2 matches 11 bases. Germline CDR1 reads GTSNPN; CDR2 reads SVGIG (reference sequence). This CDR3 contains 18 residues. The V gene end was trimmed by 1 base and the J gene end by 4 bases; junction bases not matched to a gene: 14. As DNA, the CDR3 is TGTGCCTGGAGTGGGAGGTACATAGCGGGAGGGCCAGGAGAGACCCAGTACTTC. This gives the protein CAWSGRYIAGGPGETQYF.

The rearrangement joins TRBV19 to TRBJ1-4, with a tentative D call TRBD1 (6 bases). V gave up 5 bases and J gave up 5 bases, with 18 bases separating them. CDR1 and CDR2 from the germline V gene are LNHDA and SQIVND (reference sequence). This CDR3 is built from 16 residues. CDR3 region: CASSSFRTGLNEKLFF. For the CDR3, the DNA is TGTGCCAGTAGTTCCTTCCGCACAGGGTTGAATGAAAAACTGTTTTTT.

The chain has TRBV27 and TRBJ1-1; maybe TRBD1 (6 bases). Deletions cut 3 bases from V and 2 bases from J, with 16 bases between. The CDR3 sequence is 16 residues long. Germline CDR1 reads MNHEY; CDR2 reads SMNVEV (reference sequence). The CDR3: CASSLSLLRGNTEAFF. The CDR3 bases are TGTGCCAGCAGTTTGTCTTTACTCAGGGGAAACACTGAAGCTTTCTTT.

The genes are TRBV7-2 and TRBJ1-4; D is ambiguous. The germline gives CDR1 SGHTA, CDR2 FQGNSA. The ends were cut back, 6 bases at V and 6 bases at J, with 17 bases in the middle. This CDR3 has 15 residues. The CDR3 loop is CASSYTRGKDEKLFF. CDR3 in DNA: TGTGCCAGCAGTTATACACGGGGTAAGGATGAAAAACTGTTTTTT. Combining the CDR3 with reference TRBV7-2 and TRBJ1-4 gives the whole variable domain GAGVSQSPSNKVTEKGKDVELRCDPISGHTALYWYRQSLGQGLEFLIYFQGNSAPDKSGLPSDRFSAERTGGSVSTLTIQRTQQEDSAVYLCASSYTRGKDEKLFFGSGTQLSVL.

The chain uses TRBV7-8 and TRBJ2-7, with TRBD2 matching over 11 bases. There are 15 residues in the CDR3. Losses at the gene ends were 5 bases for V and 6 bases for J; bases not matched to a gene: 9. Looked up from germline, CDR1 is SGHVS and CDR2 is FQNEAQ. This chain's CDR3 is CASSASGGSDAEQYF. CDR3 coding DNA: TGTGCCAGCAGCGCTAGCGGGGGGAGTGATGCCGAGCAGTACTTC. Using reference TRBV7-8 and TRBJ2-7 for the parts outside the CDR3, the full variable domain is GAGVSQSPRYKVAKRGQDVALRCDPISGHVSLFWYQQALGQGPEFLTYFQNEAQLDKSGLPSDRFFAERPEGSVSTLKIQRTQQEDSAVYLCASSASGGSDAEQYFGPGTRLTVT.

This chain connects TRBV25-1 to TRBJ2-1, with D tentatively TRBD1 (5 bases). Germline CDR1 and CDR2: MGHDK and SYGVNS. The CDR3 has 13 amino acids. Trimming stripped 7 bases from V and 7 bases from J, with 14 bases between. CDR3 protein: CASNEHRKNEQFF. CDR3 DNA: TGTGCCAGCAATGAGCACAGGAAGAATGAGCAGTTCTTC.

The chain carries TRBV28 and TRBJ2-3, with TRBD2 identical over 8 bases. Germline V gives CDR1 MDHEN, CDR2 SYDVKM. The V and J ends lost 5 bases and 6 bases, in that order; junction bases with no gene match: 13. The CDR3 length is 16 residues. Here the CDR3 DNA reads TGTGCCAGCAGTCCCTGGGTAGCGGGAAAGGAGGATACGCAGTATTTT. This translates into CASSPWVAGKEDTQYF. Full variable domain (remainder filled in from reference TRBV28 and TRBJ2-3): DVKVTQSSRYLVKRTGEKVFLECVQDMDHENMFWYRQDPGLGLRLIYFSYDVKMKEKGDIPEGYSVSREKKERFSLILESASTNQTSMYLCASSPWVAGKEDTQYFGPGTRLTVL.

V gene TRBV19 combines with J gene TRBJ2-7; the D is unclear. There are 12 residues in the CDR3. With 5 bases removed from V and 2 bases from J, the gap between germline ends came to 7 bases. The germline V gene encodes CDR1 LNHDA and CDR2 SQIVND (reference sequence). In nucleotides, the CDR3 is TGTGCCAGTAGTGGCAGGACCTACGAGCAGTACTTC. Amino acid sequence: CASSGRTYEQYF.

The gene calls are TRBV7-9 and TRBJ1-2, with 8 bases matching TRBD1. After removal of 5 bases from V and 0 bases from J, the junction contained 5 bases not matched to a gene. Germline V gives CDR1 SEHNR, CDR2 FQNEAQ (reference sequence). The CDR3 covers 15 residues. The CDR3 spells CASSPRTGTNYGYTF. For the CDR3, the DNA is TGTGCCAGCAGCCCCCGGACAGGGACTAACTATGGCTACACCTTC.